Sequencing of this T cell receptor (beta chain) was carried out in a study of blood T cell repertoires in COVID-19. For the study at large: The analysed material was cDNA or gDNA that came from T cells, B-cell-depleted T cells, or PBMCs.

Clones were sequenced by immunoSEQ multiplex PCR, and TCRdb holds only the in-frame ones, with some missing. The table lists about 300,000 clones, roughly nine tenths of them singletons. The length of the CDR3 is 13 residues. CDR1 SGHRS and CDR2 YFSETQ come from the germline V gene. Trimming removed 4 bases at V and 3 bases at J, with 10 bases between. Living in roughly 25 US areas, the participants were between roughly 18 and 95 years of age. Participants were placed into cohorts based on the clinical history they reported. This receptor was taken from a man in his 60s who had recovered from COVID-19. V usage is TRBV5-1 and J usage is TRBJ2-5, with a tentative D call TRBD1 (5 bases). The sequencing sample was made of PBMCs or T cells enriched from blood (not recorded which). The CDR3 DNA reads TGCGCCAGCAGCGTGATGACAGAAGAGACCCAGTACTTC. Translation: CASSVMTEETQYF. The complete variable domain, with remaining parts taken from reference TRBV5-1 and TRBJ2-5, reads KAGVTQTPRYLIKTRGQQVTLSCSPISGHRSVSWYQQTPGQGLQFLFEYFSETQRNKGNFPGRFSGRQFSNSRSEMNVSTLELGDSALYLCASSVMTEETQYFGPGTRLLVL.